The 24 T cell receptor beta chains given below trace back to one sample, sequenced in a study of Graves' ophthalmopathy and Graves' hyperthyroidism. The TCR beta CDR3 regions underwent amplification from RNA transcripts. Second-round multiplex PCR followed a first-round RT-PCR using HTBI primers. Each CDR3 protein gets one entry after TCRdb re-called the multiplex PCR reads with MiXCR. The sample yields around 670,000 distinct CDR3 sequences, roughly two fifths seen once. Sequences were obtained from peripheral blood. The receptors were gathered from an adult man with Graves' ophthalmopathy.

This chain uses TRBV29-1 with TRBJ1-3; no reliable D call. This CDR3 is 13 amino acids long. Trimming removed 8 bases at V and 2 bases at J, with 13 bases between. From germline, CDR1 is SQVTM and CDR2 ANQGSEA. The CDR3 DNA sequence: TGCAGCCAGACGGACGGACCTGGAAACACCATATATTTT. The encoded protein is CSQTDGPGNTIYF.

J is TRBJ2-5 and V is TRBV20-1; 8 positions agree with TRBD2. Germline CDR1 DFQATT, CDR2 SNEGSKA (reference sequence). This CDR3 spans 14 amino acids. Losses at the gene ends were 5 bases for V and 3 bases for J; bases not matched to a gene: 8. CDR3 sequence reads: CSALTSGGKETQYF. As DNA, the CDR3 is TGCAGTGCTCTTACTAGCGGCGGAAAAGAGACCCAGTACTTC.

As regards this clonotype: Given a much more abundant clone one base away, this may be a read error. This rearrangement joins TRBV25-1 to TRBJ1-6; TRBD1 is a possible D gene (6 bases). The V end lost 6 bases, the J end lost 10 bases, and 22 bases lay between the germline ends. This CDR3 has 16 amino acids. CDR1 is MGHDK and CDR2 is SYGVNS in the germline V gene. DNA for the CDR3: TGTGCCAGCAGCGTAGCAAAGACAGGCGACTCATCACCCCTCCACTTT. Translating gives CASSVAKTGDSSPLHF.

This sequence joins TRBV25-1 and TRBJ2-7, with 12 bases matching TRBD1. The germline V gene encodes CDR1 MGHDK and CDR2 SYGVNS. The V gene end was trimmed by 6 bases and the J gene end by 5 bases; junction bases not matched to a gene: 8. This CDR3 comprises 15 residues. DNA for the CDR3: TGTGCCAGCAGCCACGGGGACAGGGGGCAGGACGAGCAGTACTTC. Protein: CASSHGDRGQDEQYF.

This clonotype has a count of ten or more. Here the CDR3 reads CSAPSGSSYEQYF. CDR3 DNA sequence: TGCAGTGCTCCGTCGGGGAGCTCCTACGAGCAGTACTTC. The V gene is TRBV20-1, the J gene TRBJ2-7, with a weak D call TRBD2 (5 bases). Trimming cost V 5 bases and J 0 bases, with 11 bases left between them. The CDR3 sequence is 13 residues long. Germline loops: CDR1 DFQATT, CDR2 SNEGSKA (reference sequence).

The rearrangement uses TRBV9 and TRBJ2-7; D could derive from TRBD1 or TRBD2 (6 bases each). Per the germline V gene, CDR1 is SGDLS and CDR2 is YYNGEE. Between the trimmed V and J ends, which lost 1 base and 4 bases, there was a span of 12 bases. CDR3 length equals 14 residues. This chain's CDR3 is CASSVSRGGYEQYF. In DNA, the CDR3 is TGTGCCAGCAGCGTAAGTAGAGGGGGGTACGAGCAGTACTTC.

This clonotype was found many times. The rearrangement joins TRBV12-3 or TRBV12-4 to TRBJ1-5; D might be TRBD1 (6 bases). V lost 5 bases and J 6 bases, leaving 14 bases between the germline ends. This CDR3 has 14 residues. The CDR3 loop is CASSTGYDGQPQHF. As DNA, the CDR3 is TGTGCCAGCAGTACAGGGTATGACGGTCAGCCCCAGCATTTT.

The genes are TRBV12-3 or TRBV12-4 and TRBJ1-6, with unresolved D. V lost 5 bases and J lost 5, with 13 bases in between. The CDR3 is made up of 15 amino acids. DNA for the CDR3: TGTGCCAGCAGTCTCCTTGGAGGCAATAATTCACCCCTCCACTTT. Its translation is CASSLLGGNNSPLHF.

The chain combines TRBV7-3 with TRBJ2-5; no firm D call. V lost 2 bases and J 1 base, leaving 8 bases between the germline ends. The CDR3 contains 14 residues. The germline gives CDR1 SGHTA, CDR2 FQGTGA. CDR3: CASSLPMGQETQYF. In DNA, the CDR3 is TGTGCCAGCAGCTTACCGATGGGCCAAGAGACCCAGTACTTC.

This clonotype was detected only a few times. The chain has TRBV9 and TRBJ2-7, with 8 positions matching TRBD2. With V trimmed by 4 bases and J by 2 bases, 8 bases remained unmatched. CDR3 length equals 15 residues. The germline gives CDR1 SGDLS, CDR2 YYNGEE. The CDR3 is CASSSSGGPAYEQYF. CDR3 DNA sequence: TGTGCCAGCAGCTCCAGCGGGGGCCCCGCCTACGAGCAGTACTTC.

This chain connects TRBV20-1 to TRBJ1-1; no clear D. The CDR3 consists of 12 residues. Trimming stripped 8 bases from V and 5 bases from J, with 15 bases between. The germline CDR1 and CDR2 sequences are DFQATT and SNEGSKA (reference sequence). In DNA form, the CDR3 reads TGCAGTTGTAAGAGGACGGTGACTGAAGCTTTCTTT. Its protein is CSCKRTVTEAFF.

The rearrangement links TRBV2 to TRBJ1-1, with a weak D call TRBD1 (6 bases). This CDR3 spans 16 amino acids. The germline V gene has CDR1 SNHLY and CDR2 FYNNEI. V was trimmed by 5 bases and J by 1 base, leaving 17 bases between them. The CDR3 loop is CASSHPQGKGNTEAFF. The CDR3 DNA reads TGTGCCAGCAGTCACCCACAGGGAAAAGGGAACACTGAAGCTTTCTTT.

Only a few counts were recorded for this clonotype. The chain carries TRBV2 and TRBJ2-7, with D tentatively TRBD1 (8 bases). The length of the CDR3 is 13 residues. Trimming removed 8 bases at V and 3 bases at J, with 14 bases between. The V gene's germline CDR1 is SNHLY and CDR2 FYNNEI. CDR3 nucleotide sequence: TGTGCCAGCCGGGGGGACAGGCTCTACGAGCAGTACTTC. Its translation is CASRGDRLYEQYF.

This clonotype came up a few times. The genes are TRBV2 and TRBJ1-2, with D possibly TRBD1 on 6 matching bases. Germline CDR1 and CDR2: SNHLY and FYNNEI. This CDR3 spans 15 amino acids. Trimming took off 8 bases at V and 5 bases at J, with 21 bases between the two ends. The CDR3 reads CASLGYGGSTYGYTF. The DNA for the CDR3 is TGTGCCAGCTTGGGTTACGGGGGCTCTACATATGGCTACACCTTC.

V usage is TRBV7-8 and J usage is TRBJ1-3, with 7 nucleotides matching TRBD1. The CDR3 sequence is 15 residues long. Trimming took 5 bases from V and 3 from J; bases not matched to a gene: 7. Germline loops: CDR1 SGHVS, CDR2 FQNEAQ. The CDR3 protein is CASSQAGGSGNTIYF. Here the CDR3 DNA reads TGTGCCAGCAGCCAAGCAGGGGGAAGTGGAAACACCATATATTTT.

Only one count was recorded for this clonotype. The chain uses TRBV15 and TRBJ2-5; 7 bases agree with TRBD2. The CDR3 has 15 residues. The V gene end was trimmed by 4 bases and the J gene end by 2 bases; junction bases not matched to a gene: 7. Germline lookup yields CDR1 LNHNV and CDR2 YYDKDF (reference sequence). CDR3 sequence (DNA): TGTGCCACCAGCAATCCAATGGGGGGGCAAGAGACCCAGTACTTC. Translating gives CATSNPMGGQETQYF.

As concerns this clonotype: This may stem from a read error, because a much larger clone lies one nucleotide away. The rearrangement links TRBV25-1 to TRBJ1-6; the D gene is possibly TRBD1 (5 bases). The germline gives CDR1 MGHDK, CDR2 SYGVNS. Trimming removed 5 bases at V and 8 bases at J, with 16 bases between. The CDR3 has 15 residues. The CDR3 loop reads CASSYPGRGYSPLHF. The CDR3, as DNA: TGTGCCAGCAGTTACCCGGGACGGGGGTATTCACCCCTCCACTTT.

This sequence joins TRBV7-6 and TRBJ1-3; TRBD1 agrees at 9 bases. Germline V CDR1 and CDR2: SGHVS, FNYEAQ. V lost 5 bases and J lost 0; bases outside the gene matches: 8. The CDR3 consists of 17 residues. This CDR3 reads CASSAGTGSFSGNTIYF. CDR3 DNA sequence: TGTGCCAGCAGCGCCGGGACAGGGTCGTTCTCTGGAAACACCATATATTTT. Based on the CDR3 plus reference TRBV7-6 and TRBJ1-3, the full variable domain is GAGVSQSPRYKVTKRGQDVALRCDPISGHVSLYWYRQALGQGPEFLTYFNYEAQQDKSGLPNDRFSAERPEGSISTLTIQRTEQRDSAMYRCASSAGTGSFSGNTIYFGEGSWLTVV.

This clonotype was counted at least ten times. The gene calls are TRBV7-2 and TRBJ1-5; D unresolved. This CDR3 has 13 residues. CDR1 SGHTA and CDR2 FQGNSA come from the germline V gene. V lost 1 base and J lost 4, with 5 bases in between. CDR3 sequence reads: CASSLGTNQPQHF. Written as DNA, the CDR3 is TGTGCCAGCAGCTTAGGGACTAATCAGCCCCAGCATTTT.

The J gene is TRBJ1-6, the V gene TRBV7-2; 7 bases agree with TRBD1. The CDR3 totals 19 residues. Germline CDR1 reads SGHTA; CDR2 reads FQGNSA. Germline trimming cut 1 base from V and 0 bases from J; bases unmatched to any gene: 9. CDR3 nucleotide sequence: TGTGCCAGCAGCTTAGGCGGGACAGCCAAAAGCTCCTATAATTCACCCCTCCACTTT. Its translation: CASSLGGTAKSSYNSPLHF.

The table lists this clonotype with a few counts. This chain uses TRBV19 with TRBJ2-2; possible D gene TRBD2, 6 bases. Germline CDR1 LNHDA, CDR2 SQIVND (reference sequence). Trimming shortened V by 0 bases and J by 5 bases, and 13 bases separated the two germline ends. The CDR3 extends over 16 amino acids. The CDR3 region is CASSIDAGTITGELFF. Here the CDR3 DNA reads TGTGCCAGTAGTATAGATGCGGGAACTATAACCGGGGAGCTGTTTTTT.

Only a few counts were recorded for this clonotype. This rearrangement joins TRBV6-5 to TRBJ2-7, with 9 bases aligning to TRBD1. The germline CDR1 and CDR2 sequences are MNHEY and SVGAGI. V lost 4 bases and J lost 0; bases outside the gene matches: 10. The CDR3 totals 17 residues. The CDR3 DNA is TGTGCCAGCAGTTCCCGGGACAGGGCCCTAAGCTCCTACGAGCAGTACTTC. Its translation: CASSSRDRALSSYEQYF.

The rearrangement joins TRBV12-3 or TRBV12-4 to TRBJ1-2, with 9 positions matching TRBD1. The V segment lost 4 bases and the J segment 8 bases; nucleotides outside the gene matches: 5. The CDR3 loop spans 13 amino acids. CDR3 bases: TGTGCCAGCAGTTGGGACAGGGCGGAGGGCTACACCTTC. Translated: CASSWDRAEGYTF.

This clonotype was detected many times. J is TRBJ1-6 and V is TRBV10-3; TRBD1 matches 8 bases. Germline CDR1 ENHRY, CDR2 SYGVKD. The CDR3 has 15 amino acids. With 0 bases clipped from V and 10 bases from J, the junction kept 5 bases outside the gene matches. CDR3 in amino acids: CAISESQGAGSPLHF. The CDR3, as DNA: TGTGCCATCAGTGAGTCCCAGGGGGCGGGGTCACCCCTCCACTTT.